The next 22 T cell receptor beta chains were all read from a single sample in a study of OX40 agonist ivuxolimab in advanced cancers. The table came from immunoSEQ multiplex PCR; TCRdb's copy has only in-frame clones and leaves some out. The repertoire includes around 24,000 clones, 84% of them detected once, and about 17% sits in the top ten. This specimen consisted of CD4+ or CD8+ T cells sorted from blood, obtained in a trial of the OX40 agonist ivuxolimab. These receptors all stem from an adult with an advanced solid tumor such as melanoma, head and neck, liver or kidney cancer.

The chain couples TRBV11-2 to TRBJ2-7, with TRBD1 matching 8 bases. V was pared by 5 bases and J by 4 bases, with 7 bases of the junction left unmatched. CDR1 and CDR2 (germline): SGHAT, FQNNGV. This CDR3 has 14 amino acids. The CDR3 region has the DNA TGTGCCAGCAGCCCCGGGTACAGGGGGTACGAGCAGTACTTC. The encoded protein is CASSPGYRGYEQYF.

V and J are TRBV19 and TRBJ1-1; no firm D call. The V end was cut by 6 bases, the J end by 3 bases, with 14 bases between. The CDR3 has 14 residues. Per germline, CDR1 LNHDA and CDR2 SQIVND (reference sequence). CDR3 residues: CASSPIWWDTEAFF. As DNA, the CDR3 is TGTGCCAGTAGCCCCATTTGGTGGGACACTGAAGCTTTCTTT.

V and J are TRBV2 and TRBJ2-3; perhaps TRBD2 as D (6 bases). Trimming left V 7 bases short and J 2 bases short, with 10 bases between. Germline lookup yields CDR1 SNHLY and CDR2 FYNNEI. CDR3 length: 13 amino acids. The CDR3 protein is CASTKRVTDTQYF. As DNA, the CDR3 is TGTGCCAGCACTAAGCGGGTCACAGATACGCAGTATTTT.

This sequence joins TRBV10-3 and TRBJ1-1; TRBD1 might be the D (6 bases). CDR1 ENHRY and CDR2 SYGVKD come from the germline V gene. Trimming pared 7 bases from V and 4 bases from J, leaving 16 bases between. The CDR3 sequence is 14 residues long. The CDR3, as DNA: TGTGCCATCACTAAACAGGGTACGGGCACTGAAGCTTTCTTT. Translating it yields CAITKQGTGTEAFF.

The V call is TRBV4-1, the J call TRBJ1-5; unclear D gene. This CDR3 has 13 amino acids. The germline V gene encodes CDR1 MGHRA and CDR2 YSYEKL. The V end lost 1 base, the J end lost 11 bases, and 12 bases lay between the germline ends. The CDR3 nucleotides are TGCGCCAGCAGCCAAGGGGTAGCATCGGCCCAGCATTTT. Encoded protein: CASSQGVASAQHF.

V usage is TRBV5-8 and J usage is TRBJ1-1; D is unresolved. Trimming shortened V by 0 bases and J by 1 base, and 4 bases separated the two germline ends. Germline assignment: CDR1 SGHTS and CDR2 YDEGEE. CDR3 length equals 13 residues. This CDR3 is CASSLVRNTEAFF. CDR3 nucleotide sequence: TGTGCCAGCAGCTTGGTCAGGAACACTGAAGCTTTCTTT. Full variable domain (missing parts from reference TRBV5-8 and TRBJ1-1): EAGVTQSPTHLIKTRGQQATLRCSPISGHTSVYWYQQALGLGLQFLLWYDEGEERNRGNFPPRFSGRQFPNYSSELNVNALELEDSALYLCASSLVRNTEAFFGQGTRLTVV.

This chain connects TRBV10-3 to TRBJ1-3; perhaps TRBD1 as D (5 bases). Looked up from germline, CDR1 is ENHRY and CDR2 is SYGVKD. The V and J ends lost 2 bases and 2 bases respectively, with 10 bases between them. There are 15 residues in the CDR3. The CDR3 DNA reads TGTGCCATCAGTGAGGGGCAGGGTACTGGAAACACCATATATTTT. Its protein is CAISEGQGTGNTIYF.

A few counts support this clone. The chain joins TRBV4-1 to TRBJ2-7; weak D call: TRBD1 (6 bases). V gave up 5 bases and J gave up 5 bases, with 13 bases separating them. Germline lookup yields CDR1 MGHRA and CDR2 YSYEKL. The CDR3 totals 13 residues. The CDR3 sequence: CASSRGSGDEQYF. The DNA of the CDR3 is TGCGCCAGCAGCAGGGGGTCGGGTGACGAGCAGTACTTC.

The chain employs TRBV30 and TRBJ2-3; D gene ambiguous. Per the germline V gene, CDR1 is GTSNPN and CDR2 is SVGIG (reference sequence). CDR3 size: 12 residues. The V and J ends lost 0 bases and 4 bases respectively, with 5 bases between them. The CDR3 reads CAWSVDSDTQYF. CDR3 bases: TGTGCCTGGAGTGTAGACTCAGATACGCAGTATTTT.

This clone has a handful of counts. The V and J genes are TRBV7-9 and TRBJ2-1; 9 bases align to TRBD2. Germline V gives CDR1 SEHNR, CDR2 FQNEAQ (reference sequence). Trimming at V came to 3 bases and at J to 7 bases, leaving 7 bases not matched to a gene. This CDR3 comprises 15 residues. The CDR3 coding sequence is TGTGCCAGCAGCTTTCCCGGACTAGCGCGTAATGAGCAGTTCTTC. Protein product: CASSFPGLARNEQFF.

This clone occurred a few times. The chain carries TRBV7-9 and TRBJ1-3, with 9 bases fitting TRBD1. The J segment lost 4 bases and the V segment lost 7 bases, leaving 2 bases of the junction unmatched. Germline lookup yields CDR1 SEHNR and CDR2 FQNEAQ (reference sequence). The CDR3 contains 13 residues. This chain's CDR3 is CASTGTGGNTIYF. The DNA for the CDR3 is TGTGCCAGCACCGGGACAGGGGGAAACACCATATATTTT.

CDR3 in amino acids: CASSFGQGFNEQYF. The CDR3 region has the DNA TGTGCCAGCAGCTTCGGACAGGGCTTCAACGAGCAGTACTTC. The chain is built from TRBV7-9 and TRBJ2-7; 8 nucleotides align to TRBD1. CDR1 is SEHNR and CDR2 is FQNEAQ in the germline V gene (reference sequence). The CDR3 is 14 amino acids. Germline trimming cut 3 bases from V and 5 bases from J; bases unmatched to any gene: 6.

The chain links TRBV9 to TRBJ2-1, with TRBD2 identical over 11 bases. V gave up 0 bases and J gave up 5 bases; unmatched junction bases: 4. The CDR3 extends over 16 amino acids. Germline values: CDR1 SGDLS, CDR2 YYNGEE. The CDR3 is CASSVGLAGQHNEQFF. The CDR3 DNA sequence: TGTGCCAGCAGCGTAGGACTAGCGGGACAACACAATGAGCAGTTCTTC.

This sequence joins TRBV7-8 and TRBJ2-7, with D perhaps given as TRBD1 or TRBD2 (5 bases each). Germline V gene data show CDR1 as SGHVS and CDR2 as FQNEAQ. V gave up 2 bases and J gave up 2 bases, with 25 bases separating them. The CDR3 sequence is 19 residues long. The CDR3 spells CASSLTVSGPLGSTYEQYF. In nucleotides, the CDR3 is TGTGCCAGCAGCTTAACTGTGTCGGGGCCACTAGGAAGTACCTACGAGCAGTACTTC.

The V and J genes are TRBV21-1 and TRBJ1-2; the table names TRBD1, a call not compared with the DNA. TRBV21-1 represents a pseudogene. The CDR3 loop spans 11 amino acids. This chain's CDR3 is CASSKTNGYTF. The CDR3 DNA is TGTGCCAGCAGCAAGACAAATGGCTACACCTTC.

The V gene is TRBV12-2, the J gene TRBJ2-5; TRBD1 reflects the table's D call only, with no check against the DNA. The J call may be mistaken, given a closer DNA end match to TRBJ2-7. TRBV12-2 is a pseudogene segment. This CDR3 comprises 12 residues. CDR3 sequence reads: CASRRTPREQYF. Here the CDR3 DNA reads TGTGCAAGTCGGCGGACACCCCGCGAGCAGTACTTC.

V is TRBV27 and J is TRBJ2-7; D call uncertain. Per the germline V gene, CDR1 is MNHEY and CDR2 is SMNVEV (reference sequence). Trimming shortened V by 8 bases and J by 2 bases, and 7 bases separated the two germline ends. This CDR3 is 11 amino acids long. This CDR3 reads CASGEAYEQYF. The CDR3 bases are TGTGCCAGCGGGGAAGCCTACGAGCAGTACTTC.

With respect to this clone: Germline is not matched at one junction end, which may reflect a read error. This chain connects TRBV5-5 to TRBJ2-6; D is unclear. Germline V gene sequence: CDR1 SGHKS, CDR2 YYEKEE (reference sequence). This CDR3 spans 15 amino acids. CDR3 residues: CASSQQSSGANVLTF. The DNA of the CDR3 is TGCGCCAGCAGCCAACAGAGCTCTGGGGCCAACGTCCTGACTTTC. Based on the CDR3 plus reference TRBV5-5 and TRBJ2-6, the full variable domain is DAGVTQSPTHLIKTRGQQVTLRCSPISGHKSVSWYQQVLGQGPQFIFQYYEKEERGRGNFPDRFSARQFPNYSSELNVNALLLGDSALYLCASSQQSSGANVLTFGAGSRLTVL.

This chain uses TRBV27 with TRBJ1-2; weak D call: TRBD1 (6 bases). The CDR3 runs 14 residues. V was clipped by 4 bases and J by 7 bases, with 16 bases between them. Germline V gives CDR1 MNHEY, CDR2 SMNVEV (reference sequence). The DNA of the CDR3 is TGTGCCAGCAGTTCGGGGGGGCCCACTGTTGGCTACACCTTC. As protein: CASSSGGPTVGYTF.

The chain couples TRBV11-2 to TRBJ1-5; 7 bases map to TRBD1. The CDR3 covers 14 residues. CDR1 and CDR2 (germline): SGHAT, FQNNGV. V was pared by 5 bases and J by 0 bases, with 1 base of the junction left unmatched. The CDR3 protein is CASSRQGSNQPQHF. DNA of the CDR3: TGTGCCAGCAGCCGACAGGGTAGCAATCAGCCCCAGCATTTT.

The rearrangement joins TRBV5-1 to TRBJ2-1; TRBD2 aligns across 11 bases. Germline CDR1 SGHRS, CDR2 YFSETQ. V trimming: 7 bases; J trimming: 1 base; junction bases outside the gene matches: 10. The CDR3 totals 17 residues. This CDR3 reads CASAFSGGVGSYNEQFF. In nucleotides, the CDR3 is TGCGCCAGCGCCTTTAGCGGGGGGGTCGGGTCCTACAATGAGCAGTTCTTC.

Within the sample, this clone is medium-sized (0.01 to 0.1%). The CDR3 protein is CASRNPRRQGSGYTF. CDR3 in DNA: TGCGCCAGCAGGAACCCTAGAAGACAGGGCTCTGGCTACACCTTC. The J gene is TRBJ1-2, the V gene TRBV4-1, with TRBD1 identical over 7 bases. The CDR3 covers 15 residues. Losses at the gene ends were 6 bases for V and 7 bases for J; bases not matched to a gene: 14. Germline CDR1 and CDR2: MGHRA and YSYEKL.